This T cell receptor beta chain came from a study of tumor and adjacent non-tumor tissue in lung cancer (dated by TCRdb to between 2018 and 2020). About the study as a whole: By cancer type, the cohort comprised around 11 adenocarcinoma patients, a couple of squamous cell carcinoma patients and 1 small cell lung cancer patient. Ages among the roughly 15 patients ranged from roughly 31 to 76 years, there were roughly ten men and 5 women, and disease was at TNM stage I to III. A total of 95 million to 150 million productive TCRbeta reads were generated by sequencing, corresponding to an average of approximately 4.3 million reads per sample. Bulk TCRbeta repertoires were compared between lung tumor tissue and matched distant non-tumor lung tissue obtained from 15 lung cancer patients. TCRbeta CDR3 sequencing was performed on fewer than 35 paired specimens, with one tumor sample and one normal lung sample collected per patient.

RNA was extracted from bulk unsorted tissue and checked for quality with a NanoDrop ND-1000 and an Agilent 2100. Normal lung samples were distant non-tumor tissue taken more than 3 cm from the tumor edge. Newly diagnosed lung cancer patients without prior chemotherapy who had been admitted for thoracic surgery in China between August and November 2014 were enrolled as donors. Anyone who had undergone radiotherapy or chemotherapy before, or who had another cancer at the same time, was left out of the study. Pieces of surgical tissue measuring about 1-2 cm3 were kept in RNAlater solution and stored at -80 degrees C until use. Library preparation used multiplex PCR. The run used an Illumina HiSeq 2500. TCRbeta libraries were constructed through three rounds of nested PCR with primers (Table S4) according to protocols modified from ARM-PCR. Before sequencing, PCR products of 200-500 bp were excised from the gel and purified with the QIAquick gel extraction kit. The authors processed their data as follows. Trimmomatic was used to clean the reads, FLASH merged the cleaned reads into complete CDR3 sequences, and MiTCR assigned the sequences to V(D)J germline segments. Clonal diversity was computed as the inverse Simpson's index with VDJtools. In-frame sequences lacking a premature stop codon were counted as productive reads. In TCRdb, the public reads were trimmed at Q25 with fastp and aligned with MiXCR, with productive beta chains retained. Rows with a matching CDR3 protein are joined into one entry that keeps the most common DNA and genes. What appears here as the V and J calls and clone size reflects TCRdb's work, not the paper's. Across this sample there are tens of thousands of distinct CDR3 sequences, with 55% to 65% seen only once. Of the sample, approximately 28% falls within the top ten clones.

The paper's findings and limits, for the study overall: Significantly higher TCR diversity (inverse Simpson) was observed in tumor tissue than in normal lung tissue (around 460 vs 160, P = 0.0075, Mann-Whitney U test). The top 100 clones made up a significantly larger cumulative share of the repertoire in normal lung than in tumor tissue. Because peripheral blood was not sequenced, blood TCRbeta repertoires in the lung cancer patients of the study were not examined. Significantly higher TCR diversity was found in younger patients, and higher tumor TCR diversity was associated with shorter overall and disease-free survival. With only approximately 15 patients in the cohort, the authors noted that larger samples and more detailed clinical data are needed. The sequencing platform is not named in the methods, and unique molecular identifiers are not mentioned.

Worth noting for this clonotype: No antigen is known for it. No much larger clonotype is one base removed from it; base qualities were not supplied.

This TCR was sampled from a woman between 65 and 79 years old with non-small cell lung cancer. Sequenced input: distant non-tumor lung tissue.

For the CDR3, the sequence is CSAGGDRTDQPQHF. The DNA sequence follows: TGCAGCGCGGGAGGGGATAGGACCGATCAGCCCCAGCATTTT. The chain is made from TRBV29-1 and TRBJ1-5; the D gene is perhaps TRBD1, on 5 matching bases. The CDR3 covers 14 residues, taking in both the cysteine and the phenylalanine. The DNA shown is the 42-base CDR3, in frame from base 1. CDR1 and CDR2 were assigned from the germline V gene as SQVTM and ANQGSEA. V loses 7 bases of germline sequence and J loses 5 bases, and the interval between the two ends is 18 bases.